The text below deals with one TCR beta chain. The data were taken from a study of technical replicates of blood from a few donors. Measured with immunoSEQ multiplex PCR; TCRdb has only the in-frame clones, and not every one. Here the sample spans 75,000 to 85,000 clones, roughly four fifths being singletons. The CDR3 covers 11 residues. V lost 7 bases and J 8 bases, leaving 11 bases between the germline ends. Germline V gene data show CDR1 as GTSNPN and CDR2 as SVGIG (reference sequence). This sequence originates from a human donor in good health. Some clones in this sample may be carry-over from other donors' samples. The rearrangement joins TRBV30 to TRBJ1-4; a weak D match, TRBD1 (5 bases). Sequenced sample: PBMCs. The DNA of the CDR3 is TGTGCCTTGGACCGGGGGGAAAAACTGTTTTTT. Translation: CALDRGEKLFF.